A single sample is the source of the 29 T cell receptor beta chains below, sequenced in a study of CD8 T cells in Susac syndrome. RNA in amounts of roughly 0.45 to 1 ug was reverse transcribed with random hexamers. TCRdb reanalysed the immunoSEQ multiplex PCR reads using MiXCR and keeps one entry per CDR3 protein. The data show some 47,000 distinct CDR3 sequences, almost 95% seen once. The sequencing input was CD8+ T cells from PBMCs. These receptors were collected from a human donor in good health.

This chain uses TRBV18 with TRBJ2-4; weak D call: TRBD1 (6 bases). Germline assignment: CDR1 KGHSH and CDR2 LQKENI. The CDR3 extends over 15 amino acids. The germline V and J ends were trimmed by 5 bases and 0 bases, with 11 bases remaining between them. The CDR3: CASSLQGIAKNIQYF. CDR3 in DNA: TGTGCCAGCTCATTGCAGGGGATAGCCAAAAACATTCAGTACTTC.

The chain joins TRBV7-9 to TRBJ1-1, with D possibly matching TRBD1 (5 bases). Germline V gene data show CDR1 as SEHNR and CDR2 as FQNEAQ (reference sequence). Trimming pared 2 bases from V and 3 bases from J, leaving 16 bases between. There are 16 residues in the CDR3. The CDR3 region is CASSLFPGQQDTEAFF. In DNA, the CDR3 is TGTGCCAGCAGCTTATTTCCGGGGCAGCAGGACACTGAAGCTTTCTTT.

The CDR3 coding sequence is TGTGCCAGCAGCCCGGACAGGGGACTGTACGAGCAGTACTTC. Its translation is CASSPDRGLYEQYF. J is TRBJ2-7 and V is TRBV5-8; 9 bases are a match to TRBD1. V lost 4 bases and J lost 4; bases outside the gene matches: 6. CDR1 and CDR2 (germline): SGHTS, YDEGEE. This CDR3 has 14 residues.

CDR3 DNA sequence: TGTGCCTGGGCCGTGGCGGGAGGGCCCACAGATACGCAGTATTTT. Translating it yields CAWAVAGGPTDTQYF. The V gene is TRBV30, the J gene TRBJ2-3; 9 bases line up with TRBD2. V was clipped by 5 bases and J by 2 bases; unmatched bases: 8. CDR1 is GTSNPN and CDR2 is SVGIG in the germline V gene (reference sequence). This CDR3 is 15 amino acids long.

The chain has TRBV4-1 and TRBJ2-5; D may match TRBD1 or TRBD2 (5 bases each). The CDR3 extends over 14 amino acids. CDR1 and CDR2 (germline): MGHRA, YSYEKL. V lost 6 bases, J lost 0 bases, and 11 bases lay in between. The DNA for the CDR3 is TGCGCCAGCAGTCGGTGGGACGACCAAGAGACCCAGTACTTC. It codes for CASSRWDDQETQYF.

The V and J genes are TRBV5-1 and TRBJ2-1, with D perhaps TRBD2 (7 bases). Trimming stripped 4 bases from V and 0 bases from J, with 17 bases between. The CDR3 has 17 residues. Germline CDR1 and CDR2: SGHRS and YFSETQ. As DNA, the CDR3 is TGCGCCAGCAGCGTGGGCGGGGGCGAGAGCTCCTACAATGAGCAGTTCTTC. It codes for CASSVGGGESSYNEQFF.

Here the CDR3 reads CASSQLNDSAHGSDTQYF. As DNA, the CDR3 is TGCGCCAGCAGTCAATTAAACGATTCGGCCCACGGATCAGATACGCAGTATTTT. The rearrangement joins TRBV23-1 to TRBJ2-3; D is unresolved. TRBV23-1 belongs to the ORF category, with a function that is uncertain. The ends were cut back, 1 base at V and 4 bases at J, with 21 bases in the middle. This CDR3 comprises 18 residues.

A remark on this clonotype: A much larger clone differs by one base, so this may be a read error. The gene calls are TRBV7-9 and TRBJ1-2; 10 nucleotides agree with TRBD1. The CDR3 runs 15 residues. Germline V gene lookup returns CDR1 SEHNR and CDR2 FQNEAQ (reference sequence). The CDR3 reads CASSLAGTGDYGHTF. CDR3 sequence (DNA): TGTGCCAGCAGCTTAGCCGGGACAGGGGACTATGGCCACACCTTC. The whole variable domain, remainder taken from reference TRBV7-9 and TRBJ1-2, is DTGVSQNPRHKITKRGQNVTFRCDPISEHNRLYWYRQTLGQGPEFLTYFQNEAQLEKSRLLSDRFSAERPKGSFSTLEIQRTEQGDSAMYLCASSLAGTGDYGHTFGSGTRLTVV.

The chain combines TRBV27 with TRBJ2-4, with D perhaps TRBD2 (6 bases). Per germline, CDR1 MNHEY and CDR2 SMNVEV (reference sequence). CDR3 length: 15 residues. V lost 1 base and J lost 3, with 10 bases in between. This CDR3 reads CASSLLGGDKNIQYF. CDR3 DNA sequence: TGTGCCAGCAGTTTATTGGGAGGAGACAAAAACATTCAGTACTTC.

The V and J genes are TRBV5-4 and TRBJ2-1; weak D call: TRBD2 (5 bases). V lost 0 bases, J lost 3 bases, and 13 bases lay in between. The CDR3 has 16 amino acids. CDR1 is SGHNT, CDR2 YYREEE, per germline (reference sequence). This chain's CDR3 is CASSLDWRSLYNEQFF. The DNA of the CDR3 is TGTGCCAGCAGCTTGGATTGGAGGTCCCTCTACAATGAGCAGTTCTTC.

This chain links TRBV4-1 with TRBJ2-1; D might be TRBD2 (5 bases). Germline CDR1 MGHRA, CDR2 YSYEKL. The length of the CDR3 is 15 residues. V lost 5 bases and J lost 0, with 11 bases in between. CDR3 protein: CASSGRAGSYNEQFF. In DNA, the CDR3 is TGCGCCAGCAGCGGGCGGGCTGGCTCCTACAATGAGCAGTTCTTC.

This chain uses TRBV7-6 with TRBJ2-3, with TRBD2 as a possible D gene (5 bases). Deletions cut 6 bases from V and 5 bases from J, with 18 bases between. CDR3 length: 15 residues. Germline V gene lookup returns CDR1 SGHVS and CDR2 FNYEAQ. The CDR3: CASRPIGGLGDTQYF. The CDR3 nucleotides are TGTGCCAGCAGGCCGATAGGCGGGCTCGGAGATACGCAGTATTTT.

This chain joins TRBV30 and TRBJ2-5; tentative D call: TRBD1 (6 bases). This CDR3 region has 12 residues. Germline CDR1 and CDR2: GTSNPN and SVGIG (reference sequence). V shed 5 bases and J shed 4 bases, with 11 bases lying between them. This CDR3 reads CAWGEGGETQYF. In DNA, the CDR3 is TGTGCCTGGGGTGAAGGGGGAGAGACCCAGTACTTC.

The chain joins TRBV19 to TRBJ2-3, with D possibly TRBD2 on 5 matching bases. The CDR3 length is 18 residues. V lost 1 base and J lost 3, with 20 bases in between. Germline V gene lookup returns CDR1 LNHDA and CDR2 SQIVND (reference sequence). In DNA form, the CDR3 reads TGTGCCAGTAGTATAGGGCCTAGTCGGGGAGTGTGGACAGATACGCAGTATTTT. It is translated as CASSIGPSRGVWTDTQYF.

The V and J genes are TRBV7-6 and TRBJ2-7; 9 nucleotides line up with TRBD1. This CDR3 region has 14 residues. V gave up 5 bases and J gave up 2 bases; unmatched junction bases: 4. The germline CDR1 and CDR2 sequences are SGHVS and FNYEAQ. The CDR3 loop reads CASSHGQGTYEQYF. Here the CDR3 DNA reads TGTGCCAGCAGCCATGGACAGGGGACCTACGAGCAGTACTTC.

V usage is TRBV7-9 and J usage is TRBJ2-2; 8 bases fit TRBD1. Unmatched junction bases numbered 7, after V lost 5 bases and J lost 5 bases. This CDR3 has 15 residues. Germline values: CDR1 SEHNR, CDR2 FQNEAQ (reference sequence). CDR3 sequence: CASSPRTGKTGELFF. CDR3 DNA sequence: TGTGCCAGCAGCCCCAGGACAGGGAAGACCGGGGAGCTGTTTTTT.

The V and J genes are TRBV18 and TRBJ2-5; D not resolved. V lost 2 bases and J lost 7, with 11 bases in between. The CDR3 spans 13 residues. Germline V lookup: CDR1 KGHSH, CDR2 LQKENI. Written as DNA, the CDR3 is TGTGCCAGCTCACCAGACGATTCGGGGACCCAGTACTTC. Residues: CASSPDDSGTQYF.

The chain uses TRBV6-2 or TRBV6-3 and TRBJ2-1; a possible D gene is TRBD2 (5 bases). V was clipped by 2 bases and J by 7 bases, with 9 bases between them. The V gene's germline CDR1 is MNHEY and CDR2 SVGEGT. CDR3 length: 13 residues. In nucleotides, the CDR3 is TGTGCCAGCAGTTACGGAGGCCGGAATGAGCAGTTCTTC. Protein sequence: CASSYGGRNEQFF.

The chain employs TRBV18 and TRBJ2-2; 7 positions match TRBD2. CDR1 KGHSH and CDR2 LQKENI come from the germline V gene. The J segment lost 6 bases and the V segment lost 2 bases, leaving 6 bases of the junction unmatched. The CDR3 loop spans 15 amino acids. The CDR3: CASSPTGGSAGELFF. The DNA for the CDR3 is TGTGCCAGCTCACCAACCGGCGGGAGTGCCGGGGAGCTGTTTTTT.

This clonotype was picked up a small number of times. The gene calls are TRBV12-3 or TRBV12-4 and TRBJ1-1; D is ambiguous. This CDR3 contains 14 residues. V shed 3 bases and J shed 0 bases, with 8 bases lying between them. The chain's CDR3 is CASSFGLLNTEAFF. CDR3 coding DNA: TGTGCCAGCAGTTTTGGCCTATTGAACACTGAAGCTTTCTTT.

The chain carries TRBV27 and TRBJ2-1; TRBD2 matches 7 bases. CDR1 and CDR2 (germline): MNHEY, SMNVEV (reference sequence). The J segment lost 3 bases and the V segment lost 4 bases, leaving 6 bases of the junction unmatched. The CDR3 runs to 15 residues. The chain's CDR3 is CASSWGGADYNEQFF. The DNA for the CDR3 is TGTGCCAGCAGTTGGGGGGGTGCTGACTACAATGAGCAGTTCTTC.

The CDR3 is CASSLSVYEQFF. The CDR3 DNA sequence: TGTGCCAGCAGCTTATCTGTGTATGAGCAGTTCTTC. The chain is built from TRBV7-9 and TRBJ2-1; D is undetermined. CDR1 is SEHNR and CDR2 is FQNEAQ in the germline V gene (reference sequence). The CDR3 contains 12 residues. The V end lost 2 bases, the J end lost 8 bases, and 7 bases lay between the germline ends.

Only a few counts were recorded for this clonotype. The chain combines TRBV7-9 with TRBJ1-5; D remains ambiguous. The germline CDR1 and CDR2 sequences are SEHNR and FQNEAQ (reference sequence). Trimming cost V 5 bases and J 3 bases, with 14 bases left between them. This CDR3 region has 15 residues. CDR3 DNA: TGTGCCAGCAGCCTTAGTATGGGCTACAATCAGCCCCAGCATTTT. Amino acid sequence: CASSLSMGYNQPQHF.

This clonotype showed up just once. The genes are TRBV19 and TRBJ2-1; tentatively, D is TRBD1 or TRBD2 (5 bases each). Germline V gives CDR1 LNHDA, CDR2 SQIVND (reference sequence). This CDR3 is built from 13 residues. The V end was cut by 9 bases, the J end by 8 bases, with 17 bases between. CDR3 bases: TGTGCCAGCTCTGGACTTCCGGGGCATGAGCAGTTCTTC. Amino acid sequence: CASSGLPGHEQFF.

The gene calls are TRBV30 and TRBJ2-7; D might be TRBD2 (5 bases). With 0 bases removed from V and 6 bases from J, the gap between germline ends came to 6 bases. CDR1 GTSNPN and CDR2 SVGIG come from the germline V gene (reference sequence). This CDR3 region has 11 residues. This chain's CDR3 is CAWSVGAEQYF. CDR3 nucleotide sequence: TGTGCCTGGAGTGTGGGAGCCGAGCAGTACTTC.

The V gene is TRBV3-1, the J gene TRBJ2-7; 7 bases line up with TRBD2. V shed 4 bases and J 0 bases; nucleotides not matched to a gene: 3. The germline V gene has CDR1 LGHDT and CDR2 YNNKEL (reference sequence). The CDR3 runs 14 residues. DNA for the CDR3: TGTGCCAGCAGCCCAGGCGGGGGCTCCTACGAGCAGTACTTC. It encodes CASSPGGGSYEQYF.

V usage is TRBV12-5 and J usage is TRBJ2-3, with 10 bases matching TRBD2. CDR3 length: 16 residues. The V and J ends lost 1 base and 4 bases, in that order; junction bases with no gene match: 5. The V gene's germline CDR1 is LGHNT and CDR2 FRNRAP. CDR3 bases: TGTGCTAGTGGTTTGGCCCTAGCGGGAGTGGCAGATACGCAGTATTTT. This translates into CASGLALAGVADTQYF.

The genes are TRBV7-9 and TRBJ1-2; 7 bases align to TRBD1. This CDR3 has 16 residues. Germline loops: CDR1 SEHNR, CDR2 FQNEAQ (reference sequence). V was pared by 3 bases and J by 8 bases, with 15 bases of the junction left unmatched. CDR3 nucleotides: TGTGCCAGCAGCTTGGTGGGGGACAGATTAAACTGGGGCTACACCTTC. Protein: CASSLVGDRLNWGYTF.

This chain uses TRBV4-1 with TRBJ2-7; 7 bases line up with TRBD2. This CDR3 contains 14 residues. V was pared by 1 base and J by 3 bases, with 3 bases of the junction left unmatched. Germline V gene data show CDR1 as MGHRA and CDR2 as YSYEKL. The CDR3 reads CASSQGDYDYEQYF. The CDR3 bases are TGCGCCAGCAGCCAAGGGGACTACGACTACGAGCAGTACTTC.